This paragraph covers one T cell receptor beta chain sequence. What it recognizes is unknown. The sample is drawn from a study of beta chain features in type 1 diabetes. Study-level results: All four CD4+ subsets from Type 1 diabetes patients carried moderately but significantly shorter TCRB CDR3s.

All of the isolated RNA was reverse transcribed, so expressed TCRB transcripts were sequenced. Data came from immunoSEQ multiplex PCR; TCRdb stores just in-frame clones and leaves some out. Here the sample spans over 25,000 clones, 45% to 65% being singletons. Germline CDR1 reads DFQATT; CDR2 reads SNEGSKA (reference sequence). Trimming stripped 3 bases from V and 9 bases from J, with 11 bases between. CDR3 size: 11 residues. The rearrangement uses TRBV20-1 and TRBJ1-1; a possible D gene is TRBD1 (5 bases). Sequencing used Tregs from blood. This TCR came from a woman between 18 and 29 years old with type 1 diabetes. Here the CDR3 reads CSASGGKQAFF. The DNA for the CDR3 is TGCAGTGCTAGTGGGGGGAAACAAGCTTTCTTT.